These 17 T cell receptor beta chains came from one sample sequenced in a study of beta chain features in type 1 diabetes. These receptors' targets are unknown. Study-level findings and limits: Researchers report that Type 1 diabetes patients had moderately but significantly shorter TCRB CDR3s across all four CD4+ subsets.

Every isolated RNA sample was fully reverse transcribed, so sequencing captured expressed TCRB transcripts. This table comes from immunoSEQ multiplex PCR, and its TCRdb copy is limited to in-frame clones, with some not included. The sample has approximately 360,000 clones; over 10% are singletons. Sequencing input: naive CD4+ T cells from blood. The receptors here all came from a young woman with type 1 diabetes.

In this sample, this clone turned up a few times. The J gene is TRBJ2-7, the V gene TRBV7-2; possible D gene TRBD2, 6 bases. CDR3 length: 14 residues. The germline V gene encodes CDR1 SGHTA and CDR2 FQGNSA. Trimming removed 1 base at V and 2 bases at J, with 9 bases between. CDR3 bases: TGTGCCAGCAGCTTAGGAGGGAGGCCCTACGAGCAGTACTTC. This sequence encodes CASSLGGRPYEQYF.

This clone was seen a few times. The CDR3: CATSSGRTTSYEQYF. The DNA of the CDR3 is TGTGCCACCAGCAGTGGAAGGACAACCTCCTACGAGCAGTACTTC. This chain joins TRBV15 and TRBJ2-7, with D possibly being TRBD1 (5 bases). The CDR3 is 15 residues long. Germline V lookup: CDR1 LNHNV, CDR2 YYDKDF (reference sequence). The V and J ends lost 3 bases and 0 bases respectively, with 12 bases between them. Filled out from reference TRBV15 and TRBJ2-7, the complete variable domain reads DAMVIQNPRYQVTQFGKPVTLSCSQTLNHNVMYWYQQKSSQAPKLLFHYYDKDFNNEADTPDNFQSRRPNTSFCFLDIRSPGLGDTAMYLCATSSGRTTSYEQYFGPGTRLTVT.

CDR3 sequence (DNA): TGCGCCAGCAGCCAAGTCGTCGGACAGCAGCCCCAGCATTTT. This sequence encodes CASSQVVGQQPQHF. The chain carries TRBV4-1 and TRBJ1-5; tentatively, D is TRBD1 (6 bases). The CDR3 runs to 14 residues. The germline CDR1 and CDR2 sequences are MGHRA and YSYEKL. V gave up 1 base and J gave up 7 bases, with 11 bases separating them.

This clone was counted a few times. The chain is built from TRBV5-1 and TRBJ2-1, with 7 bases identical to TRBD1. Germline V gene data show CDR1 as SGHRS and CDR2 as YFSETQ. CDR3 size: 14 residues. Germline trimming cut 10 bases from V and 2 bases from J; bases unmatched to any gene: 9. CDR3 nucleotide sequence: TGCGCCCGGAAGGTGACAGGGACCTACAATGAGCAGTTCTTC. This encodes CARKVTGTYNEQFF.

The chain uses TRBV27 and TRBJ1-2, with D unresolved. The CDR3 contains 14 residues. V gave up 7 bases and J gave up 0 bases, with 12 bases separating them. CDR1 MNHEY and CDR2 SMNVEV come from the germline V gene (reference sequence). The CDR3 is CASTPRRANYGYTF. CDR3 sequence (DNA): TGTGCCAGCACCCCTAGGAGGGCTAACTATGGCTACACCTTC.

The rearrangement uses TRBV10-3 and TRBJ2-7; D possibly corresponds to TRBD1 (6 bases). Deletions cut 2 bases from V and 5 bases from J, with 13 bases between. CDR1 is ENHRY, CDR2 SYGVKD, per germline. The length of the CDR3 is 14 residues. This chain's CDR3 is CAISEDQGIHEQYF. CDR3 DNA: TGTGCCATCAGTGAGGACCAGGGGATCCACGAGCAGTACTTC.

This clone was counted between two and nine times. This chain links TRBV15 with TRBJ2-2; 7 positions agree with TRBD2. The CDR3 extends over 16 amino acids. Germline V gene lookup returns CDR1 LNHNV and CDR2 YYDKDF (reference sequence). V gave up 10 bases and J gave up 4 bases; unmatched junction bases: 15. The CDR3 spells CAIGVEGGRFTGELFF. The CDR3 bases are TGTGCCATCGGGGTTGAGGGCGGGAGATTCACCGGGGAGCTGTTTTTT.

V gene TRBV5-1 combines with J gene TRBJ1-1, with a possible D match to TRBD1 (5 bases). This CDR3 has 13 residues. The V and J ends lost 2 bases and 4 bases respectively, with 9 bases between them. From germline, CDR1 is SGHRS and CDR2 YFSETQ. This CDR3 reads CASSFDGGTEAFF. Written as DNA, the CDR3 is TGCGCCAGCAGCTTCGACGGGGGCACTGAAGCTTTCTTT.

This clone was counted once. This rearrangement joins TRBV4-1 to TRBJ2-4; 14 bases fit TRBD2. Germline V lookup: CDR1 MGHRA, CDR2 YSYEKL. The CDR3 contains 20 residues. V shed 0 bases and J 1 base; nucleotides not matched to a gene: 8. The CDR3 region is CASSQDRGLAGDKAKNIQYF. The CDR3 DNA sequence: TGCGCCAGCAGCCAAGACCGGGGACTAGCGGGGGACAAGGCCAAAAACATTCAGTACTTC.

A few counts support this clone. The chain uses TRBV6-5 and TRBJ1-2; no reliable D call. Germline V CDR1 and CDR2: MNHEY, SVGAGI. The CDR3 length is 15 residues. V was trimmed by 6 bases and J by 3 bases, leaving 17 bases between them. The CDR3 loop is CASRRSTNAHYGYTF. The CDR3 DNA reads TGTGCCAGCAGACGATCGACAAACGCTCACTATGGCTACACCTTC.

The CDR3 here is CASSQGQGKISEQYF. The CDR3 DNA sequence: TGTGCCAGCAGCCAAGGACAGGGTAAAATAAGTGAGCAGTACTTC. The J gene is TRBJ2-7, the V gene TRBV13; TRBD1 matches 8 bases. CDR1 is PRHDT, CDR2 FYEKMQ, per germline (reference sequence). The CDR3 extends over 15 amino acids. V dropped 5 bases and J dropped 7; count of bases not matched to a gene: 13.

This clone was counted a few times. The V call is TRBV10-3, the J call TRBJ2-3; 7 bases align to TRBD2. This CDR3 is 13 amino acids long. V lost 9 bases, J lost 5 bases, and 8 bases stayed unmatched. The germline V gene has CDR1 ENHRY and CDR2 SYGVKD. In DNA, the CDR3 is TGTGCCATTCGAAGCGGGACCGGAGATACGCAGTATTTT. Translating it yields CAIRSGTGDTQYF.

This chain connects TRBV7-2 to TRBJ1-5; no clear D. Per the germline V gene, CDR1 is SGHTA and CDR2 is FQGNSA. Trimming took 5 bases from V and 1 from J, leaving 12 bases between them. CDR3 length: 15 residues. The CDR3 region is CASSDIQASNQPQHF. The CDR3 region has the DNA TGTGCCAGCAGCGATATTCAAGCAAGCAATCAGCCCCAGCATTTT.

This clone was counted only a few times. V usage is TRBV7-9 and J usage is TRBJ2-7; D gene ambiguous. Germline loops: CDR1 SEHNR, CDR2 FQNEAQ (reference sequence). The CDR3 runs 11 residues. Deletions cut 5 bases from V and 6 bases from J, with 8 bases between. The chain's CDR3 is CASSPAGEQYF. The CDR3 DNA follows: TGTGCCAGCAGCCCCGCAGGCGAGCAGTACTTC.

There are a few counts of this clone. The gene calls are TRBV7-9 and TRBJ2-1; 11 bases map to TRBD2. Germline V gene lookup returns CDR1 SEHNR and CDR2 FQNEAQ (reference sequence). With 10 bases clipped from V and 4 bases from J, the junction kept 12 bases outside the gene matches. This CDR3 has 16 residues. The CDR3 nucleotides are TGTGCCACTGCGGGTAGCGGGAGGGCCGGTTACAATGAGCAGTTCTTC. Its protein product is CATAGSGRAGYNEQFF. The full variable domain, its missing parts supplied by reference TRBV7-9 and TRBJ2-1, is DTGVSQNPRHKITKRGQNVTFRCDPISEHNRLYWYRQTLGQGPEFLTYFQNEAQLEKSRLLSDRFSAERPKGSFSTLEIQRTEQGDSAMYLCATAGSGRAGYNEQFFGPGTRLTVL.

This clone was counted between two and nine times. V is TRBV15 and J is TRBJ2-1; D might be TRBD1 (6 bases). V lost 0 bases, J lost 4 bases, and 13 bases lay in between. CDR3 size: 16 residues. Germline lookup yields CDR1 LNHNV and CDR2 YYDKDF (reference sequence). CDR3 in DNA: TGTGCCACCAGCAGAGACAAGACAGGTCCATACAATGAGCAGTTCTTC. Translation gives CATSRDKTGPYNEQFF.

This clone was counted only a few times. Written as DNA, the CDR3 is TGTGCCAGCAGCGTAGATGGGACTAGCTCCTACGAGCAGTACTTC. Its translation: CASSVDGTSSYEQYF. The chain uses TRBV9 and TRBJ2-7; 8 bases align to TRBD2. The CDR3 totals 15 residues. The ends lost 0 bases at V and 0 bases at J; junction bases unmatched: 2. Germline V gives CDR1 SGDLS, CDR2 YYNGEE.